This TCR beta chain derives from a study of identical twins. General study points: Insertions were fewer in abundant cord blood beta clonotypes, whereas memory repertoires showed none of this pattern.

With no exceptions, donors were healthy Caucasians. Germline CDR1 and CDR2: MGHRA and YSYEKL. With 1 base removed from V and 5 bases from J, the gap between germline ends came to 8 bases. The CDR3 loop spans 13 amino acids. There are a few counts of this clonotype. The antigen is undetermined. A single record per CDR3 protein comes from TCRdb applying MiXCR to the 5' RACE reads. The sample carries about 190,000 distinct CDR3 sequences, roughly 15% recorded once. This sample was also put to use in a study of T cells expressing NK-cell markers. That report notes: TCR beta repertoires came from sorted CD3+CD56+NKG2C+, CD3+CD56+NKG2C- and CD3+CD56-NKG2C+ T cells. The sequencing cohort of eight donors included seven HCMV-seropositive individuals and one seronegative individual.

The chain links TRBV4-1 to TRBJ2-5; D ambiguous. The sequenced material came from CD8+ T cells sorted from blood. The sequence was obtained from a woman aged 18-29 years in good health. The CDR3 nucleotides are TGCGCCAGCAGCCAAGTAAACTTCGAGACCCAGTACTTC. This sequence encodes CASSQVNFETQYF.